This TCR beta chain emerged from a study of control samples from healthy donors and cancer patients. Trimming stripped 5 bases from V and 2 bases from J, with 12 bases between. The CDR3 contains 14 residues. CDR1 is MNHNY, CDR2 SVGAGI, per germline (reference sequence). The data were produced by immunoSEQ multiplex PCR, yet TCRdb's version contains in-frame clones alone and is incomplete. The sample includes 100,000 to 150,000 clones, approximately 89% seen only once; the top ten take around 8.1%. The specimen was blood. The rearrangement joins TRBV6-6 to TRBJ2-5; the D gene is possibly TRBD2 (5 bases). This sequence was found in a man younger than 35 in good health. This chain's CDR3 is CASSLRTGQETQYF. DNA of the CDR3: TGTGCCAGCAGTCTACGGACGGGGCAAGAGACCCAGTACTTC.